The 13 T cell receptor beta chains given below trace back to one sample, sequenced in a study of cytomegalovirus exposure and HLA in healthy donors. Both 60 Vbeta primers and 13 Jbeta primers went into the PCR. Generated by immunoSEQ multiplex PCR, the TCRdb table keeps only in-frame clones and is missing some. In the table there are about 160,000 clones, around four fifths of which are singletons. The sample comprised PBMCs. Source of these receptors: a woman aged 18-29 years in good health and CMV-seronegative.

V is TRBV18 and J is TRBJ1-5; a possible D gene is TRBD1 (5 bases). The CDR3 consists of 14 residues. Trimming took off 6 bases at V and 2 bases at J, with 11 bases between the two ends. CDR1 and CDR2 from the germline V gene are KGHSH and LQKENI. CDR3 loop: CASSQDMGNQPQHF. DNA for the CDR3: TGTGCCAGCTCCCAGGACATGGGCAATCAGCCCCAGCATTTT.

The V gene is TRBV2, the J gene TRBJ2-7; D might be TRBD1 (7 bases). V was pared by 6 bases and J by 4 bases, with 16 bases between. CDR3 size: 14 residues. In germline, CDR1 is SNHLY, CDR2 FYNNEI. In DNA, the CDR3 is TGTGCCAGCAGGGAGGAGGGGGCCATTTACGAGCAGTACTTC. Translation: CASREEGAIYEQYF.

The chain employs TRBV5-1 and TRBJ2-3, with TRBD2 as a possible D gene (7 bases). The V end was cut by 0 bases, the J end by 1 base, with 12 bases between. The CDR3 has 16 residues. CDR1 is SGHRS and CDR2 is YFSETQ in the germline V gene. CDR3 sequence reads: CASSLEGGARTDTQYF. The CDR3 DNA is TGCGCCAGCAGCTTGGAGGGGGGGGCCCGCACAGATACGCAGTATTTT.

The chain is built from TRBV5-1 and TRBJ1-4; no clear D. The CDR3 consists of 15 residues. Trimming took 4 bases from V and 6 from J, leaving 16 bases between them. Germline loops: CDR1 SGHRS, CDR2 YFSETQ. The CDR3 DNA reads as TGCGCCAGCAGCCTTGAAGGAGGGCTGTATGAAAAACTGTTTTTT. This sequence encodes CASSLEGGLYEKLFF.

The chain couples TRBV7-2 to TRBJ2-5; 10 bases agree with TRBD2. The V gene end was trimmed by 0 bases and the J gene end by 5 bases; junction bases not matched to a gene: 3. Germline values: CDR1 SGHTA, CDR2 FQGNSA. This CDR3 is 15 amino acids long. CDR3 region: CASSLASGGPETQYF. CDR3 DNA: TGTGCCAGCAGCTTAGCTAGCGGGGGGCCGGAGACCCAGTACTTC.

Only one count was recorded for this clone. The chain links TRBV5-1 to TRBJ1-1; D is unresolved. Germline values: CDR1 SGHRS, CDR2 YFSETQ. Trimming shortened V by 2 bases and J by 0 bases, and 8 bases separated the two germline ends. This CDR3 spans 14 amino acids. CDR3: CASSFGSVNTEAFF. CDR3 nucleotide sequence: TGCGCCAGCAGCTTCGGGTCAGTGAACACTGAAGCTTTCTTT.

Worth noting for this clone: An end of the junction differs from the germline gene, which may be a read error. The V call is TRBV7-9, the J call TRBJ2-7; perhaps TRBD1 as D (5 bases). The CDR3 totals 14 residues. CDR1 is SEHNR, CDR2 FQNEAQ, per germline (reference sequence). The CDR3 nucleotides are TGTTCCAGCAGCGCTGACAGATCCGTGCACGAGCAGTACTTC. This sequence encodes CSSSADRSVHEQYF.

V and J are TRBV5-5 and TRBJ2-3, with 9 bases fitting TRBD2. CDR1 and CDR2 from the germline V gene are SGHKS and YYEKEE (reference sequence). The junction had 9 bases not matched to a gene; V was cut back by 6 bases and J by 4 bases. This CDR3 is built from 15 residues. The CDR3 sequence is CASTYSGGGADTQYF. In nucleotides, the CDR3 is TGTGCCAGCACCTATAGCGGGGGCGGGGCAGATACGCAGTATTTT.

The chain couples TRBV2 to TRBJ1-6, with 9 bases aligning to TRBD1. Germline V gene data show CDR1 as SNHLY and CDR2 as FYNNEI. The CDR3 sequence is 16 residues long. With V trimmed by 5 bases and J by 7 bases, 9 bases remained unmatched. This CDR3 reads CASSFPDRGLNSPLHF. The DNA for the CDR3 is TGTGCCAGCAGTTTTCCGGACAGGGGTTTAAATTCACCCCTCCACTTT.

The rearrangement links TRBV11-3 to TRBJ2-1, with unresolved D. CDR1 and CDR2 from the germline V gene are SGHNT and YENEEA. V shed 5 bases and J shed 0 bases, with 11 bases lying between them. CDR3 length: 15 residues. The CDR3 DNA follows: TGTGCCAGCAGCCCCTTCGAGTTCTCCTACAATGAGCAGTTCTTC. This codes for CASSPFEFSYNEQFF.

The rearrangement links TRBV5-8 to TRBJ2-1; 12 bases are shared with TRBD2. The junction had 6 bases not matched to a gene; V was cut back by 4 bases and J by 4 bases. Germline lookup yields CDR1 SGHTS and CDR2 YDEGEE. This CDR3 is built from 16 residues. CDR3 loop: CASSIMTSGGYNEQFF. The CDR3 DNA is TGTGCCAGCAGCATCATGACTAGCGGGGGATACAATGAGCAGTTCTTC.

The V call is TRBV5-1, the J call TRBJ1-1; 7 bases fit TRBD1. The CDR3 totals 16 residues. The V segment lost 4 bases and the J segment 1 base; nucleotides outside the gene matches: 10. Per the germline V gene, CDR1 is SGHRS and CDR2 is YFSETQ. The CDR3 DNA sequence: TGCGCCAGCAGCGGTGGGGGACAGTTTCAGAACACTGAAGCTTTCTTT. It specifies CASSGGGQFQNTEAFF.

The chain couples TRBV2 to TRBJ1-1, with D maybe TRBD1 (5 bases). The CDR3 is made up of 13 amino acids. CDR1 and CDR2 from the germline V gene are SNHLY and FYNNEI. V lost 8 bases and J lost 11, with 21 bases in between. This CDR3 reads CASAPSGGIMAFF. In DNA form, the CDR3 reads TGTGCCAGCGCCCCCTCGGGGGGAATTATGGCTTTCTTT.